This entry features one T cell receptor (beta chain) sequence. The data stem from a study of blood T cell repertoires in COVID-19. The overall study: The United States, Italy and Spain were the sources of the acute and convalescent COVID-19 samples. PBMCs, B-cell-depleted T cells, or T cells were the source of the cDNA or gDNA that made up the material.

In the original analysis: Reference gene primers were amplified, and this amplification served to estimate nucleated cell counts. Method: immunoSEQ multiplex PCR; TCRdb's copy keeps in-frame clones and lacks some. D and trimming come from the DNA, and the V and J calls and clone size come from that table. The sample yields fewer than 120,000 clones, 88% seen once. This CDR3 is 15 amino acids long. The V gene's germline CDR1 is SGHRS and CDR2 YFSETQ. V shed 0 bases, J shed 4 bases, and the junction held 5 bases outside the gene matches. The chain uses TRBV5-1 and TRBJ2-3; 7 bases map to TRBD2. This TCR came from a woman aged 45-65 years with acute or convalescent COVID-19. Sequencing was carried out using peripheral blood. This CDR3 reads CASSLGGSRADTQYF. CDR3 nucleotide sequence: TGCGCCAGCAGCTTGGGCGGGAGTCGGGCAGATACGCAGTATTTT. Combining the CDR3 with reference TRBV5-1 and TRBJ2-3 gives the whole variable domain KAGVTQTPRYLIKTRGQQVTLSCSPISGHRSVSWYQQTPGQGLQFLFEYFSETQRNKGNFPGRFSGRQFSNSRSEMNVSTLELGDSALYLCASSLGGSRADTQYFGPGTRLTVL.